This T cell receptor beta chain stems from a study of technical replicates of blood from several donors. Profiling relied on immunoSEQ multiplex PCR, and the TCRdb table lists in-frame clones only, not all of them. The data show 70,000 to 85,000 clones, with roughly 97% seen just once and 0.15% to 0.2% held by the top ten. Trimming removed 1 base at V and 0 bases at J, with 19 bases between. Germline V gene lookup returns CDR1 SEHNR and CDR2 FQNEAQ (reference sequence). This CDR3 is 19 amino acids long. Sequenced input: T cells isolated from PBMCs. The TCR originated in a human donor in good health. This chain uses TRBV7-9 with TRBJ1-5; TRBD1 is a possible D gene (5 bases). The CDR3 is CASSLGQGGLGSSNQPQHF. The CDR3 nucleotides read TGTGCCAGCAGCTTAGGGCAGGGTGGCCTTGGCTCTAGCAATCAGCCCCAGCATTTT. The full variable domain, its missing parts supplied by reference TRBV7-9 and TRBJ1-5, is DTGVSQNPRHKITKRGQNVTFRCDPISEHNRLYWYRQTLGQGPEFLTYFQNEAQLEKSRLLSDRFSAERPKGSFSTLEIQRTEQGDSAMYLCASSLGQGGLGSSNQPQHFGDGTRLSIL.